This TCR beta chain was sequenced in a study of type 1 regulatory T cells. About the study: This in vitro CD4 product, T-allo10, is enriched for Tr1 cells and alloantigen-specific.

The sample holds a few counts of this clonotype. The target antigen is unknown. The V gene end was trimmed by 1 base and the J gene end by 5 bases; junction bases not matched to a gene: 3. The CDR3 extends over 15 amino acids. CDR1 LNHDA and CDR2 SQIVND come from the germline V gene (reference sequence). TCRdb reanalysed the reads using MiXCR and keeps one entry per CDR3 protein. The sample yields about 67,000 distinct CDR3 sequences, almost 50% seen once. The rearrangement links TRBV19 to TRBJ2-5; 11 bases align to TRBD2. The sequencing sample was made of cultured non-Tr1 T cells, either the whole culture or a sorted T cell fraction (not recorded which). This sequence originates from a human donor in good health. The CDR3 loop is CASSIGASGGETQYF. The CDR3, as DNA: TGTGCCAGTAGTATAGGTGCTAGCGGGGGGGAGACCCAGTACTTC.